This T cell receptor (beta chain) was sequenced in a study of technical replicates of blood from several donors. V was pared by 2 bases and J by 3 bases, with 11 bases between. Germline CDR1 KGHSH, CDR2 LQKENI. CDR3 size: 14 residues. Using immunoSEQ multiplex PCR, the repertoire was profiled, and TCRdb retains in-frame clones only, with some absent. The sample carries 75,000 to 100,000 clones, roughly 94% recorded once. The rearrangement uses TRBV18 and TRBJ2-7; D is perhaps TRBD2 (6 bases). The TCR originated in a human donor in good health. Sequenced material: T cells isolated from PBMCs. CDR3 sequence reads: CASSPWDFHYEQYF. CDR3 DNA sequence: TGTGCCAGCTCACCATGGGACTTTCACTACGAGCAGTACTTC.